These 25 T cell receptor beta chains share one sample of origin, sequenced in a study of cytomegalovirus exposure and HLA in healthy donors. Using immunoSEQ multiplex PCR, the repertoire was profiled, and TCRdb retains in-frame clones only, with some absent. The table lists roughly 50,000 clones, 93% of them singletons. The source material was PBMCs. The receptors come from a woman aged 18-29 years in good health and CMV-seropositive.

This clone was seen only once. J is TRBJ1-2 and V is TRBV29-1; D remains unclear. The CDR3 has 11 residues. Trimming removed 4 bases from V and 9 bases from J, with 12 bases in between. Germline assignment: CDR1 SQVTM and CDR2 ANQGSEA. The DNA of the CDR3 is TGCAGCGTTGTATCTGCGGGAAGCTACACCTTC. It translates to CSVVSAGSYTF.

The gene calls are TRBV5-1 and TRBJ1-6; D call uncertain. This CDR3 comprises 15 residues. Trimming cost V 4 bases and J 0 bases, with 8 bases left between them. Germline V gene lookup returns CDR1 SGHRS and CDR2 YFSETQ. The CDR3 reads CASSPSSSYNSPLHF. The CDR3 bases are TGCGCCAGCAGCCCCTCGAGCTCCTATAATTCACCCCTCCACTTT.

The chain combines TRBV15 with TRBJ1-2, with 7 bases identical to TRBD1. CDR3 length: 17 amino acids. The V segment lost 1 base and the J segment 5 bases; nucleotides outside the gene matches: 13. Per the germline V gene, CDR1 is LNHNV and CDR2 is YYDKDF (reference sequence). Here the CDR3 reads CATSRALGRGGAYGYTF. The CDR3 DNA follows: TGTGCCACCAGCAGAGCCCTTGGGAGAGGGGGCGCATATGGCTACACCTTC.

The rearrangement joins TRBV5-4 to TRBJ1-2, with D possibly being TRBD1 (6 bases). The CDR3 covers 14 residues. The germline CDR1 and CDR2 sequences are SGHNT and YYREEE (reference sequence). Trimming removed 0 bases at V and 5 bases at J, with 11 bases between. CDR3 loop: CASSLADRSYGYTF. The CDR3 region has the DNA TGTGCCAGCAGCTTGGCCGACAGGAGTTATGGCTACACCTTC.

This sequence joins TRBV11-2 and TRBJ2-5, with D maybe TRBD1 (6 bases). CDR1 is SGHAT, CDR2 FQNNGV, per germline. V shed 5 bases and J shed 5 bases, with 9 bases lying between them. This CDR3 contains 12 residues. CDR3 DNA: TGTGCCAGCAGCCCCCAGGGGGAGACCCAGTACTTC. It yields the protein CASSPQGETQYF.

The J gene is TRBJ1-2, the V gene TRBV6-6; D is perhaps TRBD1 (6 bases). This CDR3 is 13 amino acids long. Germline CDR1 and CDR2: MNHNY and SVGAGI (reference sequence). Trimming cost V 5 bases and J 6 bases, with 13 bases left between them. The DNA for the CDR3 is TGTGCCAGCAGTAATACAGGGCGGAATGGCTACACCTTC. Protein sequence: CASSNTGRNGYTF.

This sequence joins TRBV5-1 and TRBJ1-2; 10 nucleotides match TRBD1. This CDR3 spans 15 amino acids. Trimming at V came to 2 bases and at J to 6 bases, leaving 7 bases not matched to a gene. Germline V gene sequence: CDR1 SGHRS, CDR2 YFSETQ. CDR3 coding DNA: TGCGCCAGCAGCTTAGACAGGGGGCCTTCCAATGGCTACACCTTC. Translated, it gives CASSLDRGPSNGYTF. The full variable domain, rest sourced from reference TRBV5-1 and TRBJ1-2, is KAGVTQTPRYLIKTRGQQVTLSCSPISGHRSVSWYQQTPGQGLQFLFEYFSETQRNKGNFPGRFSGRQFSNSRSEMNVSTLELGDSALYLCASSLDRGPSNGYTFGSGTRLTVV.

The V call is TRBV27, the J call TRBJ2-3; the D gene is possibly TRBD1 (6 bases). Germline V gene lookup returns CDR1 MNHEY and CDR2 SMNVEV (reference sequence). The CDR3 sequence is 15 residues long. The V end lost 3 bases, the J end lost 0 bases, and 10 bases lay between the germline ends. CDR3 sequence (DNA): TGTGCCAGCAGTTTCCGGACAGAAAGCACAGATACGCAGTATTTT. Translating gives CASSFRTESTDTQYF.

The CDR3 nucleotides are TGTGCCAGCAGGAAGACAGGGGGCGCCGGGCCCCAGCATTTT. Its translation is CASRKTGGAGPQHF. The rearrangement uses TRBV28 and TRBJ1-5; 10 bases align to TRBD1. The V and J ends lost 6 bases and 9 bases, in that order; junction bases with no gene match: 8. This CDR3 is 14 amino acids long. Germline V lookup: CDR1 MDHEN, CDR2 SYDVKM.

This clone was observed a few times. This sequence joins TRBV19 and TRBJ2-5; 8 positions agree with TRBD1. V was clipped by 3 bases and J by 1 base; unmatched bases: 1. Germline-derived CDR1 and CDR2 are LNHDA and SQIVND (reference sequence). The CDR3 is 14 amino acids. The CDR3 spells CASSMTGVQETQYF. CDR3 bases: TGTGCCAGTAGTATGACAGGGGTCCAAGAGACCCAGTACTTC.

The chain is built from TRBV2 and TRBJ2-2; perhaps TRBD1 as D (6 bases). Germline CDR1 is SNHLY and CDR2 is FYNNEI. CDR3 length: 16 residues. V was trimmed by 7 bases and J by 2 bases, leaving 17 bases between them. In nucleotides, the CDR3 is TGTGCCAGCAAAAGATTGTGGACAGACAACACCGGGGAGCTGTTTTTT. Translating it yields CASKRLWTDNTGELFF.

The genes are TRBV19 and TRBJ1-3; D unresolved. Germline V CDR1 and CDR2: LNHDA, SQIVND (reference sequence). The CDR3 is 14 amino acids. The V end lost 3 bases, the J end lost 0 bases, and 6 bases lay between the germline ends. The CDR3 region has the DNA TGTGCCAGTAGTATGGGCTACTCTGGAAACACCATATATTTT. Amino acids: CASSMGYSGNTIYF.

This chain joins TRBV5-4 and TRBJ2-5; the D is unclear. This CDR3 has 15 amino acids. Trimming took 0 bases from V and 3 from J, leaving 12 bases between them. From germline, CDR1 is SGHNT and CDR2 YYREEE (reference sequence). The CDR3 reads CASSLGLLVEETQYF. The DNA for the CDR3 is TGTGCCAGCAGCTTGGGACTCCTCGTAGAAGAGACCCAGTACTTC.

The chain combines TRBV7-9 with TRBJ1-5; weak D call: TRBD1 (5 bases). This CDR3 region has 12 residues. V was trimmed by 0 bases and J by 11 bases, leaving 8 bases between them. The germline gives CDR1 SEHNR, CDR2 FQNEAQ (reference sequence). The CDR3 loop is CASSLAAGSQHF. Here the CDR3 DNA reads TGTGCCAGCAGCTTAGCGGCAGGGTCCCAGCATTTT.

The chain recombines TRBV28 with TRBJ1-4; no firm D call. V was shortened by 6 bases and J by 6 bases, with 11 bases between the two germline ends. Germline V gene data show CDR1 as MDHEN and CDR2 as SYDVKM. The CDR3 totals 13 residues. For the CDR3, the DNA is TGTGCCAGCAGCCGCAGGAAGGATGAAAAACTGTTTTTT. Translation gives CASSRRKDEKLFF.

The J gene is TRBJ1-2, the V gene TRBV28; a possible D gene is TRBD1 (6 bases). CDR3 length: 15 residues. Germline V CDR1 and CDR2: MDHEN, SYDVKM. V shed 2 bases and J shed 4 bases, with 14 bases lying between them. The CDR3 region is CASSLISPRGYGYTF. In nucleotides, the CDR3 is TGTGCCAGCAGTTTAATATCCCCCAGGGGCTATGGCTACACCTTC.

In its sample, this clone was seen once. The V and J genes are TRBV27 and TRBJ2-5; 9 bases fit TRBD2. Losses at the gene ends were 2 bases for V and 6 bases for J; bases not matched to a gene: 7. Germline V gene sequence: CDR1 MNHEY, CDR2 SMNVEV (reference sequence). This CDR3 has 15 residues. CDR3 nucleotide sequence: TGTGCCAGCAGTTTAGCGGGGGGGCAGGAAAAGACCCAGTACTTC. The encoded protein is CASSLAGGQEKTQYF.

The chain has TRBV4-1 and TRBJ2-1, with a possible D match to TRBD2 (5 bases). Per the germline V gene, CDR1 is MGHRA and CDR2 is YSYEKL. Deletions cut 1 base from V and 3 bases from J, with 10 bases between. The CDR3 covers 15 residues. The DNA for the CDR3 is TGCGCCAGCAGCCAAGTTCCCGAGGGCTACAATGAGCAGTTCTTC. Translation gives CASSQVPEGYNEQFF.

The chain recombines TRBV7-8 with TRBJ1-3; D not resolved. V lost 5 bases to trimming and J lost 2 bases, with 13 bases between them. CDR1 is SGHVS, CDR2 FQNEAQ, per germline. CDR3 size: 15 residues. The CDR3 DNA reads as TGTGCCAGCAGCCTGACAAGGATTCCTGGAAACACCATATATTTT. Protein product: CASSLTRIPGNTIYF.

CDR3 sequence: CASSASGALSYEQYF. Written as DNA, the CDR3 is TGTGCCAGCAGCGCCAGTGGTGCCTTATCGTACGAGCAGTACTTC. This chain links TRBV9 with TRBJ2-7; unclear D gene. CDR1 and CDR2 from the germline V gene are SGDLS and YYNGEE. V was clipped by 3 bases and J by 4 bases, with 17 bases between them. The CDR3 consists of 15 residues.

This sequence joins TRBV5-1 and TRBJ2-7; 8 bases map to TRBD1. V lost 4 bases and J lost 6; bases outside the gene matches: 9. The CDR3 is 14 residues long. CDR1 SGHRS and CDR2 YFSETQ come from the germline V gene. CDR3 loop: CASSPGTGSSEQYF. The CDR3 nucleotides read TGCGCCAGCAGCCCCGGGACAGGATCGAGCGAGCAGTACTTC.

This chain uses TRBV6-5 with TRBJ1-2; maybe TRBD1 (6 bases). V dropped 6 bases and J dropped 1 base, with 12 bases sitting between them. This CDR3 contains 14 residues. Germline V lookup: CDR1 MNHEY, CDR2 SVGAGI. DNA of the CDR3: TGTGCCAGCAGCATTCAACAGGGTAACTATGGCTACACCTTC. This gives the protein CASSIQQGNYGYTF.

The V call is TRBV28, the J call TRBJ1-6; no definite D call. The V gene lost 6 bases and the J gene lost 0 bases, with 12 bases spanning the gap. Germline-derived CDR1 and CDR2 are MDHEN and SYDVKM. The length of the CDR3 is 16 residues. The DNA of the CDR3 is TGTGCCAGCAGCCTCGACGGGAGCTCCTATAATTCACCCCTCCACTTT. This sequence encodes CASSLDGSSYNSPLHF.

This clone was detected once. The gene calls are TRBV15 and TRBJ2-1; D is possibly TRBD1 (5 bases). The germline CDR1 and CDR2 sequences are LNHNV and YYDKDF (reference sequence). The CDR3 is made up of 13 amino acids. The V gene lost 4 bases and the J gene lost 7 bases, with 11 bases spanning the gap. The CDR3 nucleotides are TGTGCCACCAGCACCCCAGGGTGGAATGAGCAGTTCTTC. This codes for CATSTPGWNEQFF.

CDR3: CASSEQAREQYF. Here the CDR3 DNA reads TGTGCCAGCAGTGAACAGGCTCGGGAGCAGTACTTC. The gene calls are TRBV2 and TRBJ2-5, with a possible D match to TRBD2 (6 bases). The V end was cut by 2 bases, the J end by 11 bases, with 12 bases between. The CDR3 is made up of 12 amino acids. The germline V gene encodes CDR1 SNHLY and CDR2 FYNNEI.